Listed here is a single T cell receptor beta chain. As yet, its antigen is unknown. This sample was taken from a study of cytomegalovirus exposure and HLA in healthy donors. Findings of the study overall: Cytomegalovirus status was reportedly diagnosed by the classifier with high sensitivity and specificity. According to a later analysis, donors in an Asian-associated ancestry cluster reportedly had fewer N-insertions than the roughly 720-donor mean. The majority of TCR sequences were rare, yet some public TCRs appeared in many donors.

Germline V lookup: CDR1 MNHNS, CDR2 SASEGT. CDR3 length equals 14 residues. V lost 6 bases, J lost 6 bases, and 7 bases stayed unmatched. The donors, nominally healthy at sampling, likely had unrecorded immune exposures. The PCR employed 60 Vbeta primers together with 13 Jbeta primers. Libraries were prepared by immunoSEQ multiplex PCR; TCRdb keeps only in-frame clonotypes and omits some of them. The repertoire has approximately 190,000 clones, around three quarters of them found once; the top ten carry 13% to 15%. The clonotype comes from a woman aged 25 to 39 in good health and CMV-seropositive. The sequenced sample was PBMCs. The J gene is TRBJ2-7, the V gene TRBV6-1; 11 bases match TRBD1. The CDR3 reads CASSRDRGDLEQYF. The CDR3 region has the DNA TGTGCCAGCAGCCGGGACAGGGGGGACCTCGAGCAGTACTTC.